This TCR beta chain was sequenced for a study of graft-versus-host responses after intestinal transplantation. Study background: Anti-thymocyte globulin was used for induction in all recipients, who then took tacrolimus and steroids for approximately 3 years.

Remarks on this clone: Its antigen is not known.

The repertoire was sequenced with immunoSEQ multiplex PCR; TCRdb's copy has only in-frame clones and lacks some. The sample holds about 110,000 clones, around 95% seen once. The CDR3 length is 15 residues. The germline gives CDR1 MDHEN, CDR2 SYDVKM. V shed 3 bases, J shed 4 bases, and the junction held 6 bases outside the gene matches. Study results and caveats: Circulating GvH clones peaking coincided with falling HvG clones soon after transplant.

The receptor was derived from a human donor who received an intestinal transplant. The chain joins TRBV28 to TRBJ2-3, with 8 bases matching TRBD2. The sequences come from unstimulated CD8+ T cells sorted from spleen or lymph node cells, collected before intestinal transplant. For the CDR3, the DNA is TGTGCCAGCAGTTTGACGGGAGGGCCCCCAGATACGCAGTATTTT. Translated, it gives CASSLTGGPPDTQYF.